Listed here are 18 T cell receptor beta chains from one sample, sequenced in a study of blood T cell repertoires in COVID-19. Assay used: immunoSEQ multiplex PCR; TCRdb lists only in-frame clones, some missing. The table lists 130,000 or so clones, around nine tenths of them singletons. The sample was peripheral blood. These receptors were collected from a woman aged 50 to 60 with acute or convalescent COVID-19.

In DNA form, the CDR3 reads TGTGCCAGCAGCCAAGAATTGCGGGGGGGCCTCTACGAGCAGTACTTC. Its translation is CASSQELRGGLYEQYF. The chain links TRBV4-2 to TRBJ2-7, with 9 bases identical to TRBD2. The ends lost 0 bases at V and 3 bases at J; junction bases unmatched: 6. The CDR3 consists of 16 residues. Germline CDR1 reads LGHNA; CDR2 reads YNFKEQ.

The chain carries TRBV14 and TRBJ2-2; TRBD1 is a possible D gene (5 bases). This CDR3 contains 13 residues. Looked up from germline, CDR1 is SGHDN and CDR2 is FVKESK. V lost 4 bases, J lost 7 bases, and 10 bases lay in between. CDR3 protein: CASSPPGYGELFF. The CDR3 coding sequence is TGTGCCAGCAGCCCACCAGGGTACGGGGAGCTGTTTTTT.

This clone appeared a few times. The V call is TRBV7-8, the J call TRBJ2-4; 7 nucleotides line up with TRBD2. This CDR3 contains 16 residues. Germline V lookup: CDR1 SGHVS, CDR2 FQNEAQ. The trim removed 4 bases at V and 0 bases at J, leaving 6 bases unmatched. The CDR3 sequence: CASSSIAGLAKNIQYF. The CDR3 region has the DNA TGTGCCAGCAGCTCGATAGCGGGTCTAGCCAAAAACATTCAGTACTTC. Together with reference TRBV7-8 and TRBJ2-4, the CDR3 gives the full variable domain: GAGVSQSPRYKVAKRGQDVALRCDPISGHVSLFWYQQALGQGPEFLTYFQNEAQLDKSGLPSDRFFAERPEGSVSTLKIQRTQQEDSAVYLCASSSIAGLAKNIQYFGAGTRLSVL.

As for this clone: A read error may produce the germline difference seen at one junction end. This chain joins TRBV5-8 and TRBJ1-2; 9 nucleotides agree with TRBD1. This CDR3 region has 14 residues. CDR1 is SGHTS, CDR2 YDEGEE, per germline. The CDR3 nucleotides read TGTGCCAGCAGCCTACAACCGGGACAGGGCCGGTTGGGGTTC. Translating it yields CASSLQPGQGRLGF.

The CDR3 DNA is TGTGCCAGCAGCCAAGACTCAGGGATTAACTATGGCTACACCTTC. Translating gives CASSQDSGINYGYTF. The rearrangement uses TRBV14 and TRBJ1-2, with a tentative D call TRBD1 (5 bases). The CDR3 totals 15 residues. V was pared by 0 bases and J by 1 base, with 9 bases between. CDR1 SGHDN and CDR2 FVKESK come from the germline V gene.

This chain uses TRBV10-3 with TRBJ2-7, with 7 positions matching TRBD1. The trim removed 6 bases at V and 4 bases at J, leaving 6 bases unmatched. The CDR3 runs 13 residues. Germline values: CDR1 ENHRY, CDR2 SYGVKD. The CDR3 DNA sequence: TGTGCCATCAGCGAGACAGGGAATTACGAGCAGTACTTC. Encoded protein: CAISETGNYEQYF.

V and J are TRBV6-6 and TRBJ1-2, with a tentative D call TRBD1 (5 bases). This CDR3 is built from 13 residues. Trimming removed 5 bases from V and 4 bases from J, with 11 bases in between. CDR1 is MNHNY, CDR2 SVGAGI, per germline (reference sequence). As DNA, the CDR3 is TGTGCCAGCAGTCCCGACAGAGCCTATGGCTACACCTTC. It specifies CASSPDRAYGYTF.

V and J are TRBV2 and TRBJ1-2, with D perhaps TRBD1 (6 bases). The germline V and J ends were trimmed by 5 bases and 4 bases, with 14 bases remaining between them. CDR3 length: 14 amino acids. CDR1 is SNHLY, CDR2 FYNNEI, per germline. The CDR3 DNA reads as TGTGCCAGCAGTCAGGACGGGACAACCTATGGCTACACCTTC. Protein: CASSQDGTTYGYTF.

This chain links TRBV30 with TRBJ2-7; 9 bases match TRBD1. The germline gives CDR1 GTSNPN, CDR2 SVGIG (reference sequence). Trimming at V came to 8 bases and at J to 5 bases, leaving 10 bases not matched to a gene. CDR3 size: 13 residues. The CDR3 coding sequence is TGTGCCCGTTCCTTTGGACAGGGGAACGAGCAGTACTTC. It encodes CARSFGQGNEQYF. Full variable domain (outside the CDR3, taken from reference TRBV30 and TRBJ2-7): SQTIHQWPATLVQPVGSPLSLECTVEGTSNPNLYWYRQAAGRGLQLLFYSVGIGQISSEVPQNLSASRPQDRQFILSSKKLLLSDSGFYLCARSFGQGNEQYFGPGTRLTVT.

This chain connects TRBV28 to TRBJ1-2, with 7 bases lining up with TRBD1. From germline, CDR1 is MDHEN and CDR2 SYDVKM. Trimming at V came to 6 bases and at J to 12 bases, leaving 13 bases not matched to a gene. This CDR3 has 13 residues. CDR3 DNA: TGTGCCAGCAGGGCTCGTTTTGAGACAGGGCACACCTTC. Protein sequence: CASRARFETGHTF.

This chain's CDR3 is CASSPSQSNTEAFF. Here the CDR3 DNA reads TGTGCCAGCTCACCATCCCAATCGAACACTGAAGCTTTCTTT. V and J are TRBV18 and TRBJ1-1; D remains ambiguous. The V end lost 2 bases, the J end lost 1 base, and 8 bases lay between the germline ends. Germline-derived CDR1 and CDR2 are KGHSH and LQKENI. The CDR3 has 14 amino acids.

This rearrangement joins TRBV11-3 to TRBJ2-7, with D possibly matching TRBD1 (5 bases). There are 13 residues in the CDR3. Deletions cut 5 bases from V and 3 bases from J, with 11 bases between. CDR1 is SGHNT and CDR2 is YENEEA in the germline V gene. CDR3 in amino acids: CASSQRQHYEQYF. The CDR3, as DNA: TGTGCCAGCAGCCAGCGACAGCACTACGAGCAGTACTTC.

This clone showed up just once. The chain combines TRBV5-1 with TRBJ2-2, with 7 bases fitting TRBD1. The CDR3 is 17 residues long. After removal of 6 bases from V and 0 bases from J, the junction contained 11 bases not matched to a gene. Germline V gene sequence: CDR1 SGHRS, CDR2 YFSETQ. The CDR3: CASNLRTGEANTGELFF. Here the CDR3 DNA reads TGCGCCAGCAATTTAAGAACAGGGGAAGCGAACACCGGGGAGCTGTTTTTT.

The rearrangement uses TRBV6-5 and TRBJ2-5; D is perhaps TRBD1 (6 bases). This CDR3 has 14 residues. Trimming cost V 2 bases and J 4 bases, with 11 bases left between them. Germline lookup yields CDR1 MNHEY and CDR2 SVGAGI. The CDR3 is CASSYGTPLETQYF. The CDR3 DNA reads as TGTGCCAGCAGTTACGGGACACCCCTAGAGACCCAGTACTTC.

The CDR3 spells CATSDASSVGDEQFF. CDR3 bases: TGTGCCACCAGTGATGCCTCTAGCGTAGGTGATGAGCAGTTCTTC. This chain connects TRBV24-1 to TRBJ2-1, with D maybe TRBD2 (6 bases). The CDR3 contains 15 residues. Germline CDR1 reads KGHDR; CDR2 reads SFDVKD. V was pared by 3 bases and J by 8 bases, with 16 bases between.

The chain links TRBV3-1 (or the pseudogene TRBV3-2) to TRBJ2-1; TRBD2 agrees at 13 bases. The CDR3 is made up of 15 amino acids. Germline V lookup: CDR1 LGHDT, CDR2 YNNKEL (reference sequence). V dropped 4 bases and J dropped 8; count of bases not matched to a gene: 5. DNA of the CDR3: TGTGCCAGCAGCCCCGGACTAGCGGGAGTGTATGAGCAGTTCTTC. Its protein product is CASSPGLAGVYEQFF.

J is TRBJ2-3 and V is TRBV21-1; the DNA was not compared with TRBD1, the D call given in the table. TRBV21-1 is a recognized pseudogene. The CDR3 runs to 17 residues. CDR3 DNA: TGTGCCAGCAGCAAAGACTGGGGGGACAGGGAAACAGATACGCAGTATTTT. Residues: CASSKDWGDRETDTQYF.

The chain has TRBV25-1 and TRBJ1-1; no clear D gene. Germline loops: CDR1 MGHDK, CDR2 SYGVNS. Trimming stripped 10 bases from V and 3 bases from J, with 6 bases between. This CDR3 has 10 residues. The CDR3 protein is CATGDTEAFF. CDR3 nucleotide sequence: TGTGCCACCGGGGACACTGAAGCTTTCTTT.